There are many counts of the clone carrying this T cell receptor (beta chain). A second roughly 6 to 12 cycle PCR used barcoded and J-beta primers. Each CDR3 protein gets one entry after TCRdb re-called the 5' RACE reads with MiXCR. The table includes some 710,000 distinct CDR3 sequences, about 24% detected once. This sample was taken from a study of blood T cells in healthy people across ages. The CDR3 sequence is 14 residues long. The V and J ends lost 6 bases and 4 bases respectively, with 15 bases between them. Per germline, CDR1 MNHEY and CDR2 SVGAGI. The chain is built from TRBV6-5 and TRBJ1-1; a possible D gene is TRBD1 (5 bases). This TCR was recovered from a man aged 65 to 79 in good health. Sequencing input: blood. The CDR3 here is CASSPGQGSTEAFF. CDR3 nucleotide sequence: TGTGCCAGCAGCCCCGGGCAGGGCAGCACTGAAGCTTTCTTT.